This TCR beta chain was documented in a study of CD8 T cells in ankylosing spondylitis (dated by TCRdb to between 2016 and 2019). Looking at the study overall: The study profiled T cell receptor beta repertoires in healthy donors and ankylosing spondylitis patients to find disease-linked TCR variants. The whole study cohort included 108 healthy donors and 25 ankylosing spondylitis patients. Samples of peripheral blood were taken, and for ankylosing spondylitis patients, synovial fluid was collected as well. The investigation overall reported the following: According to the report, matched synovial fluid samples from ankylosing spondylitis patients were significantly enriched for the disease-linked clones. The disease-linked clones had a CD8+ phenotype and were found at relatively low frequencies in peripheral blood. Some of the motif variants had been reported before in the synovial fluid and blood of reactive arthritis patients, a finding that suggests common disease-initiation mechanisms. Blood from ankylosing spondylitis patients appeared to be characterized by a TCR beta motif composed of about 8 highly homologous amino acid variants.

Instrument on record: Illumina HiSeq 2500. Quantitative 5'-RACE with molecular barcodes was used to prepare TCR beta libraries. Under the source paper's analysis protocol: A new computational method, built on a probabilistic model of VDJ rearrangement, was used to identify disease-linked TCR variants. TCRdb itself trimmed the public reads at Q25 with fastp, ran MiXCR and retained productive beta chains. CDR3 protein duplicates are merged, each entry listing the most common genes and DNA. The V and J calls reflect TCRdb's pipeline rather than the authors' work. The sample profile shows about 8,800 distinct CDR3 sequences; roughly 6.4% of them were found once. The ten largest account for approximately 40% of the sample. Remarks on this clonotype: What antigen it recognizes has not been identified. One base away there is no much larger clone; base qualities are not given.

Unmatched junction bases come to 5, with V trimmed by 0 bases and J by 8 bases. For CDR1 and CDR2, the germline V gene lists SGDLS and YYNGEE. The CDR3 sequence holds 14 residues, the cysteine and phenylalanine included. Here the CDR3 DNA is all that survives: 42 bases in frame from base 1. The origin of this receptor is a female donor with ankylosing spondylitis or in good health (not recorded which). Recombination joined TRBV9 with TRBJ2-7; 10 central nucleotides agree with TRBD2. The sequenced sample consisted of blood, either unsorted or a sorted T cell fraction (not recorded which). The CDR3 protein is CASSVASGGLKQYF. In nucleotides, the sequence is TGTGCCAGCAGCGTAGCTAGCGGGGGATTGAAGCAGTACTTC.